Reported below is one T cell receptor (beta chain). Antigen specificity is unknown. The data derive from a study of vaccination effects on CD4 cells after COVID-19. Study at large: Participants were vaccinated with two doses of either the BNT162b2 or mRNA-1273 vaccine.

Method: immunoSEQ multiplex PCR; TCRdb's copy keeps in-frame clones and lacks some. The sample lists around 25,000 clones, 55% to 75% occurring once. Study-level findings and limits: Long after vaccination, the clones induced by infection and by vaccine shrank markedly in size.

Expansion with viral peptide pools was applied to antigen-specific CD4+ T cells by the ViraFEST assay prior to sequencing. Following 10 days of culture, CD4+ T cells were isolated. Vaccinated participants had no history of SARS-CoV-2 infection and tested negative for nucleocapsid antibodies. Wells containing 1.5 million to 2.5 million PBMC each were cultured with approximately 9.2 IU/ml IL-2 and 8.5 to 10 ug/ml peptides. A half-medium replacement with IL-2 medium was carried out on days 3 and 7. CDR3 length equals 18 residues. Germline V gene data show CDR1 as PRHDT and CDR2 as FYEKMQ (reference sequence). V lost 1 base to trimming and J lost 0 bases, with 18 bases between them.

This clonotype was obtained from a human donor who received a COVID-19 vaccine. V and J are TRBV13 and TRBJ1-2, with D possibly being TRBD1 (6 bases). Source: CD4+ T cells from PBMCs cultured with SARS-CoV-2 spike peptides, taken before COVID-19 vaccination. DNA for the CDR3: TGTGCCAGCAGCTTAGCGGTAACAGGACAGCTTGCTAACTATGGCTACACCTTC. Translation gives CASSLAVTGQLANYGYTF. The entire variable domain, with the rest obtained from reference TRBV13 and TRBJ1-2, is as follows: AAGVIQSPRHLIKEKRETATLKCYPIPRHDTVYWYQQGPGQDPQFLISFYEKMQSDKGSIPDRFSAQQFSDYHSELNMSSLELGDSALYFCASSLAVTGQLANYGYTFGSGTRLTVV.